This T cell receptor beta chain was recorded in a study of blood T cell repertoires in COVID-19. In the study overall: There were acute and convalescent COVID-19 samples, and they came from the United States, Italy and Spain.

Sequenced by immunoSEQ multiplex PCR; TCRdb stores in-frame clones only, minus some. The top ten clones hold approximately 2% of a sample with approximately 250,000 clones, 75% to 90% of them seen once. Deletions cut 1 base from V and 0 bases from J, with 10 bases between. Germline loops: CDR1 SGHTA, CDR2 FQGNSA. CDR3 size: 17 residues. The sequencing sample was made of peripheral blood. The source of this sequence is a young man with active or convalescent COVID-19. J is TRBJ2-6 and V is TRBV7-2; D is perhaps TRBD1 (5 bases). For the CDR3, the DNA is TGTGCCAGCAGCTTAGACAGGTTTGACTCTGGGGCCAACGTCCTGACTTTC. As protein: CASSLDRFDSGANVLTF.